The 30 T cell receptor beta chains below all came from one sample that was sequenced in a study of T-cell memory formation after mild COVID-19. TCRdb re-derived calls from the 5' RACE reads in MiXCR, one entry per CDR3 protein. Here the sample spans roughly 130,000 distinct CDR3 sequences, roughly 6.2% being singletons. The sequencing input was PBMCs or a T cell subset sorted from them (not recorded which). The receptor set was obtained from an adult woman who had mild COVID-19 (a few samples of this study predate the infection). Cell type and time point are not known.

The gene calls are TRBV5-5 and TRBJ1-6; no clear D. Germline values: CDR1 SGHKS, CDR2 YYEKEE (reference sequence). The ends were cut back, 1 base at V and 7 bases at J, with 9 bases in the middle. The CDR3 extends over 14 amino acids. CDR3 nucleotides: TGTGCCAGCAGCTTGTTTTCGGGGAATTCACCCCTCCACTTT. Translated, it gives CASSLFSGNSPLHF.

CDR3 sequence (DNA): TGCGCCAGCAGCTTGGACCTGAGTTACGAGCAGTACTTC. Its translation is CASSLDLSYEQYF. This chain joins TRBV5-1 and TRBJ2-7; D gene unclear. Trimming took off 0 bases at V and 4 bases at J, with 8 bases between the two ends. The CDR3 has 13 residues. Germline CDR1 is SGHRS and CDR2 is YFSETQ.

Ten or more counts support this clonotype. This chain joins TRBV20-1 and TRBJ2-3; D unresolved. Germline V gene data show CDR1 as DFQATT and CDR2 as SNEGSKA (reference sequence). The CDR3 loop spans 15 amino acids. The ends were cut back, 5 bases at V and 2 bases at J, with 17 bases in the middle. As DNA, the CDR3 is TGCAGTGCTGGCTCACAAGAACACTTCACAGATACGCAGTATTTT. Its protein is CSAGSQEHFTDTQYF.

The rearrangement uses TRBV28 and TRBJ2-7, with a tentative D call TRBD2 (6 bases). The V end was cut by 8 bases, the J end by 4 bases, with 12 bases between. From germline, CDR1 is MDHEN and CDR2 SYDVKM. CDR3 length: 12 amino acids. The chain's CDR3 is CASQKGRYEQYF. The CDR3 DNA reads TGTGCCAGCCAAAAGGGGAGGTACGAGCAGTACTTC.

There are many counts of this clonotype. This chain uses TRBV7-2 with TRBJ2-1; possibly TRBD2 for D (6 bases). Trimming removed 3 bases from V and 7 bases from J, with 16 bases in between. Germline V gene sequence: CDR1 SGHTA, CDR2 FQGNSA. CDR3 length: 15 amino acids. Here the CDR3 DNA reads TGTGCCAGCAGCTTTACGCGGGATTCGGGGAATGAGCAGTTCTTC. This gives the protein CASSFTRDSGNEQFF.

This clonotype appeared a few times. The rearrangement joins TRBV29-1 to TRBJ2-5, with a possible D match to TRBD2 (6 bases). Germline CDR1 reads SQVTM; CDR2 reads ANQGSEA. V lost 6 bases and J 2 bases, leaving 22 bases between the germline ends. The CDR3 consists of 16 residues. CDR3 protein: CSVSLPLGGPQETQYF. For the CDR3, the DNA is TGCAGCGTGTCCCTCCCTTTGGGGGGACCTCAAGAGACCCAGTACTTC.

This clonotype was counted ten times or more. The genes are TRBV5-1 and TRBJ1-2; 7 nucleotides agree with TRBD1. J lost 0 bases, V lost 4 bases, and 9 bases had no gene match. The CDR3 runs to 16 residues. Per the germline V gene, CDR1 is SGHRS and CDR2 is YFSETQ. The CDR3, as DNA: TGCGCCAGCAGCCCGACAGGGTGGTCTCCTAACTATGGCTACACCTTC. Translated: CASSPTGWSPNYGYTF.

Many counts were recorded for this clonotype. The CDR3 loop is CASSPRAGWPNQPQHF. CDR3 nucleotide sequence: TGTGCCAGCAGTCCCCGGGCAGGGTGGCCCAATCAGCCCCAGCATTTT. The genes are TRBV12-3 or TRBV12-4 and TRBJ1-5, with D perhaps matching TRBD1 (5 bases). The CDR3 length is 16 residues. Trimming took off 5 bases at V and 3 bases at J, with 17 bases between the two ends.

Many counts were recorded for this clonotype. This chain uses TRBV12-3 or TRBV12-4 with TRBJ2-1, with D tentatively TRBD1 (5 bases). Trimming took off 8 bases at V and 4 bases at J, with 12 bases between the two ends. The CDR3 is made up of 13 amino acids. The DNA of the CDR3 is TGTGCCAGCGCCTACCGACAGTACAATGAGCAGTTCTTC. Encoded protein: CASAYRQYNEQFF.

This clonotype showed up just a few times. CDR3 nucleotides: TGCAGTGCTAGAGATCTCCGGAGAGGCACAGATACGCAGTATTTT. Its translation is CSARDLRRGTDTQYF. The chain uses TRBV20-1 and TRBJ2-3; D gene unclear. Germline V lookup: CDR1 DFQATT, CDR2 SNEGSKA (reference sequence). V was pared by 0 bases and J by 1 base, with 11 bases between. The CDR3 is made up of 15 amino acids.

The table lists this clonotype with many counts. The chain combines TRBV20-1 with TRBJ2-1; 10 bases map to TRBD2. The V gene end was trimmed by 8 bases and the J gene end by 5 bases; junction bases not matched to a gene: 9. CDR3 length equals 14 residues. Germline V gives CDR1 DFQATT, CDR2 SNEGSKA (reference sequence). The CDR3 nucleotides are TGCAGTCCATCTAACAGCGGGAGGGACAATGAGCAGTTCTTC. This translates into CSPSNSGRDNEQFF.

CDR3 coding DNA: TGTGCCAGCAGTGCAGGGGAAGAGACCCAGTACTTC. It is translated as CASSAGEETQYF. This sequence joins TRBV25-1 and TRBJ2-5, with TRBD1 as a possible D gene (6 bases). The CDR3 is made up of 12 amino acids. Trimming left V 4 bases short and J 3 bases short, with 6 bases between. Germline loops: CDR1 MGHDK, CDR2 SYGVNS.

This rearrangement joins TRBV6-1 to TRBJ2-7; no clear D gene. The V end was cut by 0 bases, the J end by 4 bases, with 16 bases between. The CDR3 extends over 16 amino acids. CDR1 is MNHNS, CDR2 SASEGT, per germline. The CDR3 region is CASSEAPPPLGYEQYF. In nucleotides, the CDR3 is TGTGCCAGCAGTGAAGCTCCCCCGCCTCTCGGTTACGAGCAGTACTTC.

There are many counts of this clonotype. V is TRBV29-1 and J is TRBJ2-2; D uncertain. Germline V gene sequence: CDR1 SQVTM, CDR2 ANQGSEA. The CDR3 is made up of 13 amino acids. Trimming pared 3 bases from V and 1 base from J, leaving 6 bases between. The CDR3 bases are TGCAGCGTTGACACCGGGAACACCGGGGAGCTGTTTTTT. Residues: CSVDTGNTGELFF.

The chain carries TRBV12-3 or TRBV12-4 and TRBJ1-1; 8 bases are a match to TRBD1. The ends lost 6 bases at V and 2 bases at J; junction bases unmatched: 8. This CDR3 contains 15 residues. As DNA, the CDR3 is TGTGCCAGCAGCCACACCGGACAGGGTAACACTGAAGCTTTCTTT. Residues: CASSHTGQGNTEAFF.

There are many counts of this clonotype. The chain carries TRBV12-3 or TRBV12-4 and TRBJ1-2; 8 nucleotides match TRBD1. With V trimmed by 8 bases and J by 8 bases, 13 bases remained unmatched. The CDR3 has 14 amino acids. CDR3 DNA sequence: TGTGCCAGCGGATTCATCCAGGGGGCTAGCGGCTACACCTTC. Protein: CASGFIQGASGYTF.

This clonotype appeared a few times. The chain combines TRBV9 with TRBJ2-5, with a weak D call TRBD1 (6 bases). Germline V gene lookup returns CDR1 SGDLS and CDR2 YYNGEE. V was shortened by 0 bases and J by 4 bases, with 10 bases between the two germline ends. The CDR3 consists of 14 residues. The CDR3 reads CASSVGTVRETQYF. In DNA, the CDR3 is TGTGCCAGCAGCGTAGGGACAGTTAGAGAGACCCAGTACTTC.

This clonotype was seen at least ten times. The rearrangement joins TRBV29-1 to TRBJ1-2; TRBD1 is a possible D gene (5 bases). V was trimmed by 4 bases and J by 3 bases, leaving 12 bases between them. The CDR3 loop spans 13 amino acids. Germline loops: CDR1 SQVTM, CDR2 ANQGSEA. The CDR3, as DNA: TGCAGCGTTGGAGGACTGGGGGACTATGGCTACACCTTC. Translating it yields CSVGGLGDYGYTF.

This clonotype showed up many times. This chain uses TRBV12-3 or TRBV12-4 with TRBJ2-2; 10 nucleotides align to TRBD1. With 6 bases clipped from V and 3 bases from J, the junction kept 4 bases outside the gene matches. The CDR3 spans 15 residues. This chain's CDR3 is CASSRDRGYTGELFF. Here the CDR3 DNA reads TGTGCCAGCAGCAGGGACAGGGGTTACACCGGGGAGCTGTTTTTT.

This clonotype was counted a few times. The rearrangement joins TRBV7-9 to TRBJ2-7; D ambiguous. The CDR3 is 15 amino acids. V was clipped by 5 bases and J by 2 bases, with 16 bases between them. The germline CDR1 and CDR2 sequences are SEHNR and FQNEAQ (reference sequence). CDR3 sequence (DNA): TGTGCCAGCAGCACCGCCGCGAGCCGGCCCTACGAGCAGTACTTC. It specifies CASSTAASRPYEQYF.

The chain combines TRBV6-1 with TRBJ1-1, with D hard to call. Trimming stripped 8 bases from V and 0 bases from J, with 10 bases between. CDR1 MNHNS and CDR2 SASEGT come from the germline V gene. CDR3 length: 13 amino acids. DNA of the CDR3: TGTGCCAGCGTCCGGGAGGTGAACACTGAAGCTTTCTTT. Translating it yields CASVREVNTEAFF.

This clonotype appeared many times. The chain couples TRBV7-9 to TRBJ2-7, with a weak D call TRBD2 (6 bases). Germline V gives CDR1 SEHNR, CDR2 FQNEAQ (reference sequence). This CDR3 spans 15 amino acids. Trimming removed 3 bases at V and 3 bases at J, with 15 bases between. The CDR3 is CASSFRRLGYYEQYF. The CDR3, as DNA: TGTGCCAGCAGCTTCAGAAGACTAGGTTACTACGAGCAGTACTTC.

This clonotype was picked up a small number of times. In DNA, the CDR3 is TGTGCCACCAGTGACCCGACAGGGTTGACCGGGGAGCTGTTTTTT. Encoded protein: CATSDPTGLTGELFF. The genes are TRBV24-1 and TRBJ2-2, with 7 bases matching TRBD1. This CDR3 is built from 15 residues. Germline lookup yields CDR1 KGHDR and CDR2 SFDVKD. J gave up 5 bases and V 4 bases, and 6 bases lay outside the gene matches.

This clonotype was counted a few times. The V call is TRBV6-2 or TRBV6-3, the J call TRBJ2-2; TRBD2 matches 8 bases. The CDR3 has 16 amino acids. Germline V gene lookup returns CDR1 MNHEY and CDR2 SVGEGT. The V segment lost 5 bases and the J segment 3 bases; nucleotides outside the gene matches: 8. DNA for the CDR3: TGTGCCAGCAGTCTTTCCGGGACTAGATACACCGGGGAGCTGTTTTTT. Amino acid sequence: CASSLSGTRYTGELFF.

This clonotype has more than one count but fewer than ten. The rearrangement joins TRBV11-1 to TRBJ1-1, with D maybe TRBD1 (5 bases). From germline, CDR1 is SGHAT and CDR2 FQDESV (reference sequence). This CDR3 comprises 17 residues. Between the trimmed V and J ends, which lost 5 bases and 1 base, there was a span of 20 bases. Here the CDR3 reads CASSRSPGGGKNTEAFF. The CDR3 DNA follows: TGTGCCAGCAGCCGTTCACCCGGCGGGGGGAAGAACACTGAAGCTTTCTTT.

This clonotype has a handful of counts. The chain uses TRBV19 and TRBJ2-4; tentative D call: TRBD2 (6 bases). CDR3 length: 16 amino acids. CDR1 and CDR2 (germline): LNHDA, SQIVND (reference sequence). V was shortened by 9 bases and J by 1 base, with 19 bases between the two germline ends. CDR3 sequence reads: CASTRDTRDAKNIQYF. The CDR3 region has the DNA TGTGCCAGCACGCGGGATACTCGGGATGCCAAAAACATTCAGTACTTC.

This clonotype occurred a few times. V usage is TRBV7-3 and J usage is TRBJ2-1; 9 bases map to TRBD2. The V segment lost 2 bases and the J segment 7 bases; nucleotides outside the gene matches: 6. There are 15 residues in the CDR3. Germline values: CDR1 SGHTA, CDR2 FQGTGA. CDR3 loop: CASSLGLAGPNEQFF. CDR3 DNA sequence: TGTGCCAGCAGCTTAGGGCTAGCGGGGCCAAATGAGCAGTTCTTC.

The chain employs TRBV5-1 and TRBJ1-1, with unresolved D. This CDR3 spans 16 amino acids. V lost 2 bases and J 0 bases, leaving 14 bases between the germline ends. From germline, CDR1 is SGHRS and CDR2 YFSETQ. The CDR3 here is CASSFVGFGVNTEAFF. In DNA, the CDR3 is TGCGCCAGCAGCTTCGTAGGCTTTGGGGTGAACACTGAAGCTTTCTTT.

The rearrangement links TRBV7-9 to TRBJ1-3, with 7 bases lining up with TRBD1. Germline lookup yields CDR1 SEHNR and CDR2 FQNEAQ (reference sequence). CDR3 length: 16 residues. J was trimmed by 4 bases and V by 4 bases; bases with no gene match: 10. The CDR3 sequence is CASSSRGGEGGNTIYF. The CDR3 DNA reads TGTGCCAGCAGCTCCCGAGGGGGCGAAGGGGGAAACACCATATATTTT.

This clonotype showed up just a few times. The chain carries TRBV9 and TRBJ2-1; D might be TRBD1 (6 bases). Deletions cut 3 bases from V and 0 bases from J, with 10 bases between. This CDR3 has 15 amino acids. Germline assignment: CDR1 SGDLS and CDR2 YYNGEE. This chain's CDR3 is CASSALGGSYNEQFF. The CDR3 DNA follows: TGTGCCAGCAGCGCCCTAGGGGGCTCCTACAATGAGCAGTTCTTC.